The present entry profiles one T cell receptor (beta chain) with its context. As yet, its antigen is unknown. The data originate from a study of B cell selection in AIRE deficiency. Study-wide results and limits: Healthy Tconv contained over 35% of shared healthy Treg sequences; only TCRbeta sequenced. Shared Treg sequences had shorter CDR3s, biased toward rearrangements with few non-templated insertions. About 31% of healthy-donor shared Treg TCRbeta sequences appeared in patient Tconv cells.

In the source study's methods: Treg pools: 50,000 to 70,000 distinct patient, under 100,000 donor TCRbeta sequences. The method was immunoSEQ multiplex PCR; TCRdb's version includes in-frame clones alone and lacks a portion of them. D and trimming come from the DNA, and the V and J calls and clone size come from that table. The sample carries 4,700 or so clones, 87% recorded once. Regulatory T cells were sorted as CD4+CD25hiCD127low/negative. The CDR3 covers 14 residues. The V end was cut by 5 bases, the J end by 1 base, with 12 bases between. Germline loops: CDR1 SGHVS, CDR2 FQNEAQ. This rearrangement joins TRBV7-8 to TRBJ2-7; D is tentatively TRBD1 or TRBD2 (5 bases each). The source material was Tregs sorted from PBMCs. This receptor was obtained from a human donor with AIRE deficiency. In nucleotides, the CDR3 is TGTGCCAGCAGCACCGGGACGGAATCCTACGAGCAGTACTTC. Translating gives CASSTGTESYEQYF.